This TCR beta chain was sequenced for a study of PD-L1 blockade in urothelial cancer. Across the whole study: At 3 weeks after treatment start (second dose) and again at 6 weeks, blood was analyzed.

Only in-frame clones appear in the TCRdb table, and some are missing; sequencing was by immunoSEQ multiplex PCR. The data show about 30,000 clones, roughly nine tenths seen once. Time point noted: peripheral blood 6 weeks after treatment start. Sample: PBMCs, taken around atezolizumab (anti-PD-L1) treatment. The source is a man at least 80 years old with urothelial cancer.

The CDR3 loop is CASSPGSVNEKLFF. CDR3 nucleotide sequence: TGTGCCAGCAGCCCAGGGTCGGTTAATGAAAAACTGTTTTTT. The rearrangement links TRBV5-8 to TRBJ1-4, with D possibly matching TRBD1 (5 bases). The germline gives CDR1 SGHTS, CDR2 YDEGEE. Trimming left V 4 bases short and J 4 bases short, with 11 bases between. CDR3 length: 14 amino acids.